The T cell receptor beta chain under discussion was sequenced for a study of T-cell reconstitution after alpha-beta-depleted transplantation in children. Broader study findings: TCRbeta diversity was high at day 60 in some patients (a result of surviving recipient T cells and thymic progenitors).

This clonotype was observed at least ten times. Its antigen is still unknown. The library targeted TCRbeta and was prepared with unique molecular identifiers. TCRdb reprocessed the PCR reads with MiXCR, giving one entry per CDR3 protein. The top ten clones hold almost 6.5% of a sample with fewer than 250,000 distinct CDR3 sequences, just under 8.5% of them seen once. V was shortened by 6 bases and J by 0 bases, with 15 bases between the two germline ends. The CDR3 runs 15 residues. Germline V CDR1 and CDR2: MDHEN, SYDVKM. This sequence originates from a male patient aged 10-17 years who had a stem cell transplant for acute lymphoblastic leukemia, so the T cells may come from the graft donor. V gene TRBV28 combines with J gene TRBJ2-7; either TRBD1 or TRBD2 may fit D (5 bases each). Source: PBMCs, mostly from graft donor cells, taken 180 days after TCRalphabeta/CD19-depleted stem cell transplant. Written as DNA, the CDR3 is TGTGCCAGCAGGCCTTGGGGGTTCGGCTCCTACGAGCAGTACTTC. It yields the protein CASRPWGFGSYEQYF.